The next 25 T cell receptor beta chains were all read from a single sample in a study of cytomegalovirus exposure and HLA in healthy donors. The PCR employed 60 Vbeta primers together with 13 Jbeta primers. Method: immunoSEQ multiplex PCR; TCRdb's copy keeps in-frame clones and lacks some. In the table there are fewer than 250,000 clones, 65% to 85% of which are singletons. The sample was PBMCs. The receptors shown here come from a boy under 10 years old in good health and CMV-seronegative.

This sequence joins TRBV13 and TRBJ2-3; 8 positions agree with TRBD2. Germline loops: CDR1 PRHDT, CDR2 FYEKMQ (reference sequence). Germline trimming cut 0 bases from V and 3 bases from J; bases unmatched to any gene: 11. The CDR3 is made up of 18 amino acids. CDR3 DNA sequence: TGTGCCAGCAGCTTAGGTCTCGGGGGGGGGCGTAGAACAGATACGCAGTATTTT. Translation gives CASSLGLGGGRRTDTQYF.

The chain couples TRBV6-1 to TRBJ1-4; no definite D call. Germline values: CDR1 MNHNS, CDR2 SASEGT. The CDR3 has 16 residues. The ends were cut back, 3 bases at V and 1 base at J, with 12 bases in the middle. CDR3 coding DNA: TGTGCCAGCAGTGAGGGCATGGGTGAAACTAATGAAAAACTGTTTTTT. It translates to CASSEGMGETNEKLFF.

In this sample, this clone turned up a few times. The J gene is TRBJ1-1, the V gene TRBV19; 8 bases are shared with TRBD1. The CDR3 extends over 16 amino acids. Germline CDR1 and CDR2: LNHDA and SQIVND (reference sequence). The junction had 13 bases not matched to a gene; V was cut back by 9 bases and J by 1 base. CDR3: CASQTGAQIGNTEAFF. The DNA of the CDR3 is TGTGCCAGCCAGACAGGGGCGCAGATTGGGAACACTGAAGCTTTCTTT.

This clone has only one observation. The CDR3 sequence: CASSLPGSGARYNSPLHF. Written as DNA, the CDR3 is TGTGCCAGCAGCTTACCCGGTTCAGGGGCGCGGTATAATTCACCCCTCCACTTT. This chain joins TRBV7-8 and TRBJ1-6; D might be TRBD1 (6 bases). The germline CDR1 and CDR2 sequences are SGHVS and FQNEAQ. Trimming shortened V by 2 bases and J by 4 bases, and 18 bases separated the two germline ends. The CDR3 spans 18 residues.

The V gene is TRBV11-3, the J gene TRBJ2-5; 9 bases are a match to TRBD2. Germline V gene sequence: CDR1 SGHNT, CDR2 YENEEA. There are 14 residues in the CDR3. With V trimmed by 5 bases and J by 7 bases, 8 bases remained unmatched. Here the CDR3 reads CASSLRGGNLTQYF. The CDR3 coding sequence is TGTGCCAGCAGCCTGCGGGGGGGTAATTTGACCCAGTACTTC.

The V call is TRBV7-2, the J call TRBJ2-7; possibly TRBD1 for D (5 bases). In germline, CDR1 is SGHTA, CDR2 FQGNSA. Trimming left V 4 bases short and J 7 bases short, with 17 bases between. CDR3 length: 14 residues. CDR3 DNA sequence: TGTGCCAGCAGCTCCGCGTGGCAGGGTAGGGAGCAGTACTTC. As protein: CASSSAWQGREQYF. The complete variable domain, with remaining parts taken from reference TRBV7-2 and TRBJ2-7, reads GAGVSQSPSNKVTEKGKDVELRCDPISGHTALYWYRQSLGQGLEFLIYFQGNSAPDKSGLPSDRFSAERTGGSVSTLTIQRTQQEDSAVYLCASSSAWQGREQYFGPGTRLTVT.

The V call is TRBV11-2, the J call TRBJ2-7; the match to TRBD2 covers 11 bases. Germline assignment: CDR1 SGHAT and CDR2 FQNNGV. The CDR3 has 14 amino acids. The trim removed 6 bases at V and 5 bases at J, leaving 6 bases unmatched. CDR3 sequence (DNA): TGTGCCAGCAGACTAGCGGGAGTCGTCCACGAGCAGTACTTC. Its protein is CASRLAGVVHEQYF. Full variable domain (missing parts from reference TRBV11-2 and TRBJ2-7): EAGVAQSPRYKIIEKRQSVAFWCNPISGHATLYWYQQILGQGPKLLIQFQNNGVVDDSQLPKDRFSAERLKGVDSTLKIQPAKLEDSAVYLCASRLAGVVHEQYFGPGTRLTVT.

The rearrangement uses TRBV14 and TRBJ1-1; D remains ambiguous. There are 15 residues in the CDR3. Germline CDR1 reads SGHDN; CDR2 reads FVKESK. The germline V and J ends were trimmed by 0 bases and 3 bases, with 11 bases remaining between them. CDR3 residues: CASSQDGRADTEAFF. CDR3 DNA sequence: TGTGCCAGCAGCCAAGACGGCCGAGCGGACACTGAAGCTTTCTTT.

The genes are TRBV15 and TRBJ1-4; no firm D call. The CDR3 has 12 amino acids. Trimming pared 0 bases from V and 14 bases from J, leaving 10 bases between. Germline CDR1 LNHNV, CDR2 YYDKDF (reference sequence). The CDR3 here is CATSRDFGRLFF. In nucleotides, the CDR3 is TGTGCCACCAGCAGAGATTTTGGGAGGCTGTTTTTT.

V gene TRBV2 combines with J gene TRBJ2-7; the D gene is possibly TRBD2 (5 bases). Deletions cut 2 bases from V and 5 bases from J, with 13 bases between. The CDR3 length is 14 residues. The germline V gene has CDR1 SNHLY and CDR2 FYNNEI. CDR3: CASSEPGMVHEQYF. The CDR3 bases are TGTGCCAGCAGTGAACCGGGAATGGTACACGAGCAGTACTTC.

The gene calls are TRBV21-1 and TRBJ2-5; the D call of TRBD1 is as the table states it, not checked on the DNA. TRBV21-1 is an annotated pseudogene. This CDR3 is built from 14 residues. Written as DNA, the CDR3 is TGTGCCAGCAGGGCAGGACAAACCCAAGAGACCCAGTACTTC. Protein sequence: CASRAGQTQETQYF.

The V call is TRBV6-1, the J call TRBJ1-5; 10 bases fit TRBD1. Germline-derived CDR1 and CDR2 are MNHNS and SASEGT. This CDR3 region has 15 residues. J gave up 8 bases and V 8 bases, and 12 bases lay outside the gene matches. The chain's CDR3 is CASRQGADNGKPQHF. Here the CDR3 DNA reads TGTGCCAGCCGACAGGGGGCCGACAATGGGAAGCCCCAGCATTTT.

This rearrangement joins TRBV11-2 to TRBJ1-1, with D possibly being TRBD1 (6 bases). This CDR3 is 12 amino acids long. Trimming took 4 bases from V and 8 from J, leaving 11 bases between them. Germline V gene sequence: CDR1 SGHAT, CDR2 FQNNGV. The CDR3 region has the DNA TGTGCCAGCAGCTACAACCAGGGGGAAGCTTTCTTT. Protein product: CASSYNQGEAFF.

This clone was recorded once. V is TRBV27 and J is TRBJ2-6, with D possibly being TRBD1 (5 bases). Germline assignment: CDR1 MNHEY and CDR2 SMNVEV (reference sequence). V was cut by 2 bases and J by 3 bases, with 11 bases left in between. This CDR3 is built from 16 residues. Here the CDR3 DNA reads TGTGCCAGCAGTTTAAGCAGGGTTTATGGGGCCAACGTCCTGACTTTC. Translating gives CASSLSRVYGANVLTF.

This clone has only one observation. The chain uses TRBV28 and TRBJ2-1; D possibly corresponds to TRBD1 (5 bases). Germline V gives CDR1 MDHEN, CDR2 SYDVKM. The CDR3 length is 15 residues. The V and J ends lost 3 bases and 2 bases respectively, with 11 bases between them. CDR3 protein: CASSLQGWTYNEQFF. CDR3 coding DNA: TGTGCCAGCAGTTTGCAGGGTTGGACCTACAATGAGCAGTTCTTC. The full variable domain, rest sourced from reference TRBV28 and TRBJ2-1, is DVKVTQSSRYLVKRTGEKVFLECVQDMDHENMFWYRQDPGLGLRLIYFSYDVKMKEKGDIPEGYSVSREKKERFSLILESASTNQTSMYLCASSLQGWTYNEQFFGPGTRLTVL.

In DNA, the CDR3 is TGTGCCATCAGTGACTCGGGGGAGCAGTACTTC. It yields the protein CAISDSGEQYF. The J gene is TRBJ2-7, the V gene TRBV10-3, with D maybe TRBD2 (5 bases). V lost 3 bases and J 7 bases, leaving 7 bases between the germline ends. Germline V CDR1 and CDR2: ENHRY, SYGVKD. The CDR3 contains 11 residues.

This clone has a single count. The V call is TRBV4-1, the J call TRBJ2-5; a possible D gene is TRBD2 (6 bases). Trimming pared 0 bases from V and 2 bases from J, leaving 7 bases between. This CDR3 is 14 amino acids long. In germline, CDR1 is MGHRA, CDR2 YSYEKL. The CDR3 DNA sequence: TGCGCCAGCAGCCAAGAGGGACTTCAAGAGACCCAGTACTTC. Encoded protein: CASSQEGLQETQYF.

This chain links TRBV6-1 with TRBJ2-1, with D perhaps matching TRBD2 (6 bases). The V end lost 3 bases, the J end lost 7 bases, and 16 bases lay between the germline ends. Germline V gene lookup returns CDR1 MNHNS and CDR2 SASEGT. The CDR3 is 15 amino acids. The CDR3 here is CASSDSEGLPNEQFF. The CDR3, as DNA: TGTGCCAGCAGTGATTCGGAGGGGCTTCCGAATGAGCAGTTCTTC.

This chain joins TRBV4-1 and TRBJ2-1, with 10 bases matching TRBD2. This CDR3 is built from 16 residues. CDR1 MGHRA and CDR2 YSYEKL come from the germline V gene. V was pared by 2 bases and J by 3 bases, with 4 bases of the junction left unmatched. The CDR3 here is CASSQLLAGDYNEQFF. CDR3 sequence (DNA): TGCGCCAGCAGCCAACTCCTAGCGGGGGACTACAATGAGCAGTTCTTC.

A few counts support this clone. CDR3 DNA sequence: TGTGCCAGCAGTGATTTCGGCAATCAGCCCCAGCATTTT. Its translation: CASSDFGNQPQHF. The chain employs TRBV2 and TRBJ1-5; D uncertain. The CDR3 length is 13 residues. The V gene lost 3 bases and the J gene lost 2 bases, with 5 bases spanning the gap. The V gene's germline CDR1 is SNHLY and CDR2 FYNNEI.

Only a few counts were recorded for this clone. In DNA form, the CDR3 reads TGCGCCAGCAGCCAAGATCGGTTAGCGGGAGGCTACGAGCAGTACTTC. Its protein is CASSQDRLAGGYEQYF. V usage is TRBV4-1 and J usage is TRBJ2-7, with 10 nucleotides matching TRBD2. V shed 0 bases, J shed 3 bases, and the junction held 5 bases outside the gene matches. CDR3 length: 16 residues. Germline V gene sequence: CDR1 MGHRA, CDR2 YSYEKL.

The gene calls are TRBV30 and TRBJ1-2, with a possible D match to TRBD1 (6 bases). V was pared by 2 bases and J by 4 bases, with 14 bases between. Germline CDR1 reads GTSNPN; CDR2 reads SVGIG (reference sequence). This CDR3 region has 14 residues. In DNA form, the CDR3 reads TGTGCCTGGAGTTCCAAGGACAGAGCCTATGGCTACACCTTC. Its protein is CAWSSKDRAYGYTF.

V usage is TRBV13 and J usage is TRBJ2-2; 15 positions match TRBD2. V lost 4 bases and J lost 4; bases outside the gene matches: 4. This CDR3 comprises 17 residues. From germline, CDR1 is PRHDT and CDR2 FYEKMQ (reference sequence). In DNA form, the CDR3 reads TGTGCCAGCAGCTCGGGGACTAGCGGGGGGCCCACCGGGGAGCTGTTTTTT. Its translation is CASSSGTSGGPTGELFF.

The gene calls are TRBV10-3 and TRBJ2-3; D ambiguous. Germline assignment: CDR1 ENHRY and CDR2 SYGVKD. V shed 6 bases and J shed 1 base, with 11 bases lying between them. The CDR3 covers 14 residues. The CDR3 loop reads CAIRGARGTDTQYF. The CDR3 DNA reads as TGTGCCATCAGGGGCGCAAGAGGCACAGATACGCAGTATTTT.

The chain uses TRBV2 and TRBJ1-1; D is perhaps TRBD1 (5 bases). Trimming shortened V by 4 bases and J by 4 bases, and 13 bases separated the two germline ends. In germline, CDR1 is SNHLY, CDR2 FYNNEI. The CDR3 spans 14 residues. This CDR3 is CASSVQQVATEAFF. The CDR3 DNA is TGTGCCAGCAGTGTACAACAGGTGGCCACTGAAGCTTTCTTT.